The sequence of this T cell receptor beta chain was determined in a study of cytomegalovirus exposure and HLA in healthy donors (dated by TCRdb to about 2017). For the study in its entirety: An earlier analysis of roughly 500 of the donors reported approximately 270 Gb of sequence data and 100 million to 140 million unique TCR beta sequences from approximately 180 million T cells. An early release covering roughly 580 HLA-typed donors comprised about 310 gigabases of sequencing data and roughly 85 million unique TCR sequences. Among the roughly 430 genotyped donors, more than 70% belonged to the genetic ancestry cluster associated with self-reported Caucasian donors. The study was designed to test whether signatures of past pathogen exposure could be identified by cataloging public T cell receptors. The T cell repertoires of about 700 subjects were profiled by immunosequencing and related to cytomegalovirus serostatus. Besides the first cohort of approximately 670 subjects, a separate validation cohort made up of roughly 120 different subjects was used. High-throughput TCR immunosequencing, statistical association of individual TCRs with disease status, and machine learning were combined to predict cytomegalovirus infection status. In a later analysis, previously published TCR beta repertoires from 500 to 750 donors were re-analyzed and high-resolution HLA genotyping was added so that TCR occurrence patterns could be studied. In the later analysis, no new phenotypic data were used to find candidate immune exposures; instead, reliance was placed on TCR beta sequences and their occurrence across donors. An earlier analysis of fewer than 700 of the donors applied high-throughput TCR beta sequencing to assess whether each TCR beta V gene segment acted as functional or pseudogenic. Alongside the repertoire data, information on donor age, sex, ethnicity and CMV serostatus was compiled. A later genetic analysis used genome-wide SNP genotypes for about 60% of the roughly 670 donors, treating that subset as a discovery cohort. Every repertoire in the discovery cohort had been generated on one and the same sequencing platform. Class I and class II HLA loci were covered by the typing at four-digit resolution. Typing coverage differed by locus: A, B, C, DRB1 and DQB1 were typed in roughly 620-630 donors, DQA1 in 522, DPA1 in nearly 610, and DPB1 in approximately 450. A handful of DR-DQ haplotypes were handled as single units for association and clustering because linkage in the cohort was strong. Among some 410 genotyped donors of the cohort, an average of approximately 240,000 unique TCR beta nucleotide sequences were sequenced per donor, around a sixth of them non-productive.

The cohort comprised some 730 healthy bone marrow donors. Cohort members were all nominally healthy when sampled, although unrecorded immune exposures were likely present. The donor tested CMV seronegative, placing the donor among the roughly 400 seronegative members of the cohort. Every donor gave a peripheral blood sample, and the peripheral blood mononuclear cells from that sample were used for TCR beta sequencing. The Qiagen DNeasy Blood Extraction Kit was used to extract genomic DNA from the blood cell samples. Libraries were made using the immunoSEQ multiplex PCR assay. A mixture of 60 forward primers for TCR Vbeta segments and 13 reverse primers for TCR Jbeta segments was used in the multiplex PCR. The CDR3 region of rearranged TCR beta genes was amplified from genomic DNA with a multiplex PCR assay. The amplified TCR beta libraries were sequenced on the Illumina HiSeq System as 87-base-pair reads. The original methods were these. A later analysis counted about 80 million unique TCR beta chains across the roughly 700 repertoires, and 10 million to 11 million of these chains were shared by at least two donors. Raw reads were error-corrected and collapsed into unique sequences by a nearest-neighbor algorithm in which closely related sequences were merged to remove PCR and sequencing errors. V, D and J gene segments were assigned by aligning CDR3 sequences to IMGT reference sequences. Each retained sequence needed at least a six-nucleotide match to both a V gene segment and a J gene segment. A rearrangement was called productive if the CDR3 had no stop codons and remained in frame with V and J, and every other rearrangement was called non-productive. Following IMGT convention, CDR3 was defined as the stretch from the second conserved V-encoded cysteine to the conserved J-encoded phenylalanine. Sequences without an unambiguous match to a single V gene segment were excluded from the earlier analysis of almost 600 of the donors. An earlier analysis of some 610 of the donors called V segments functional above 56.7% productive rearrangements and segregating when the between-donor standard deviation exceeded 5%. A statistical classification framework was developed to diagnose cytomegalovirus status using the catalog of TCR beta chain sequences. A later analysis assigned V and J genes by comparing TCR nucleotide sequences with IMGT/GENE-DB human TR gene sequences. A later analysis assigned CDR3 sequences and most-parsimonious VDJ recombination scenarios with the TCRdist pipeline. A later analysis defined each TCR beta chain by its CDR3 amino acid sequence plus V-gene family, and excluded reads lacking a unique V-gene family. A later analysis removed several hundred highly shared, low-generation-probability nucleotide sequences to deal with suspected cross-contamination and a sequencing artifact. In a later analysis, a clonal expansion index was calculated for each public chain from normalized within-repertoire ranks of inferred template counts. In a later analysis, generation probabilities were computed using a VDJ recombination model fitted to out-of-frame rearrangements, and the results were checked against IGoR. In a later analysis, hypergeometric tests were used to score TCR-TCR, TCR-HLA and TCR-CMV co-occurrence, with a repertoire-size bias correction applied to TCR pairs. To estimate false discovery rates, a later analysis permuted the HLA or CMV assignments 20 times. In a later analysis, co-occurring TCRs were grouped using DBSCAN, with TCRdist sequence similarity added in when clustering inside HLA-allele-positive subsets. Repertoires with fewer than 30,000 or more than 120,000 public chains, plus five repertoires with anomalous nucleotide sharing, were excluded from co-occurrence clustering. Drawn from immuneACCESS, this table holds only the in-frame rearrangements with V and J called that TCRdb kept. Clones are partly lost; checked studies trace under half to an unresolved V gene and leave the rest unexplained. The V and J calls and the clone size are those of that table, but D and trimming were determined from the DNA. The sample table shows around 99,000 clones, and more than 65% are seen once. The ten top clones hold 2% to 2.5% of the sample.

Points on this clone: The target of this receptor is not known. Base qualities were left out, and no much larger clone turns up one base away.

Looking up the germline V gene yields CDR1 SNHLY and CDR2 FYNNEI. The CDR3 covers 12 residues, taking in both the cysteine and the phenylalanine. Solely the CDR3 DNA is kept, with 36 bases framed from the first base. Trimming at the junction amounts to 4 bases on V and 8 bases on J, and the germline ends lie 12 bases apart. Broad study findings and their caveats: A later analysis found that TCR association rates varied across HLA loci, with DRB1 alleles showing the most associated TCRs and HLA-C alleles the fewest. Compared with the roughly 720-donor mean, donors in an Asian-associated ancestry cluster had fewer N-insertions in productive TCRs, according to a later genetic analysis. The earlier analysis of almost 600 of the donors excluded 15 to 20 rarely observed V segments, including chromosome 9 orphons, because counts were too low. A later genetic analysis associated a missense DCLRE1C variant with V-gene and J-gene trimming of TCR beta chains, and an independent cohort replicated the association. A later analysis found that HLA-associated TCR beta chains were more clonally expanded and had lower generation probabilities than equally common non-associated chains. In a later analysis, most CMV-associated TCR beta chains were found to appear HLA-restricted, with HLA associations seemingly driven largely by CMV exposure. A further reported finding was that TCR beta sequences accurately predicted the HLA-A and HLA-B alleles for most subjects in the first cohort. While some public TCRs were present in many individuals, most TCR sequences turned up only very rarely across donors. In the study, around 160 TCR beta chains were listed as associated with cytomegalovirus. The only immune exposure information available for the cohort was CMV serostatus. Specific HLA alleles were associated with 15,000 to 20,000 TCR beta sequences at a false discovery rate of 0.05 in a later analysis. In vitro tests confirmed that a few of the cytomegalovirus-associated TCR beta chains recognize cytomegalovirus antigens. Broadly in line with IMGT annotations, most TCR beta V segments showed up in productive rearrangements about 87% or about 30% of the time in an earlier analysis of 450 to 750 of the donors. A group of highly shared sequence variants was considered likely to be a technical artifact of the sequencing pipeline. Some IMGT-functional V segments, including TRBV6-2 and TRBV6-3, could not be distinguished by the 87-base-pair reads and were therefore excluded. HLA typing was unavailable for some donors at each locus, so association tests used only the typed subset. Correlated functional status among segregating V segments might be attributable to linkage disequilibrium, but an unknown experimental factor could not be ruled out. The presence/absence analyses assumed that sequencing depth was roughly uniform across donors, and that assumption may not be true. According to the authors, the approach could potentially be generalized to other disease states and immunological phenotypes. Strong co-occurrence of HLA alleles, especially DR and DQ, made assigning TCR associations to individual alleles difficult. Cytomegalovirus status was reported to be diagnosed by the classifier with high specificity and sensitivity in both the original and validation cohorts. Several of the top co-occurrence clusters appeared to be linked to parvovirus B19, influenza, CMV and Epstein-Barr virus, according to a later analysis. In this cohort, only TCR beta chains were sequenced, and detectable features were limited by the absence of alpha or paired-chain data.

The V and J segments used are TRBV2 and TRBJ2-7; the D gene is not confidently resolved. Sequenced sample: PBMCs. The TCR originated in a young man in good health and CMV-seronegative. The DNA reads as follows: TGTGCCAGCAGTGTGACTGACGGCCAGCAGTACTTC. Its product reads: CASSVTDGQQYF.